The count of the clone carrying this TCR beta chain is one. The sample originates from a study of blood T cell repertoires in COVID-19. The germline V gene encodes CDR1 KGHDR and CDR2 SFDVKD. The V segment lost 6 bases and the J segment 3 bases; nucleotides outside the gene matches: 6. The CDR3 has 15 amino acids. Here immunoSEQ multiplex PCR was the method, and the copy in TCRdb shows in-frame clones only, minus some. The sample lists 250,000 to 350,000 clones, 88% seen once, with 2% to 2.5% in the top ten. This chain links TRBV24-1 with TRBJ1-5, with TRBD1 matching over 8 bases. The TCR originated in a woman aged 55 to 70 in a cohort exposed to, infected with or recovered from COVID-19 (not recorded which). The sample comprised PBMCs or T cells enriched from blood (not recorded which). This CDR3 reads CATSKAGGLNQPQHF. CDR3 nucleotide sequence: TGTGCCACCAGTAAGGCAGGGGGCCTCAATCAGCCCCAGCATTTT.